This TCR beta chain was captured by sequencing in a study of T cell responses to AZD1222 COVID-19 vaccine. Profiled with immunoSEQ multiplex PCR; TCRdb holds only in-frame clones, not every one. The top ten clones hold around 5.2% of a sample with about 160,000 clones, around nine tenths of them seen once. Germline CDR1 and CDR2: LNHDA and SQIVND (reference sequence). The CDR3 consists of 15 residues. The J segment lost 7 bases and the V segment lost 5 bases, leaving 8 bases of the junction unmatched. The receptor's source is an adult in good health. The sequenced sample was peripheral blood, obtained on day 0 of AZD1222 vaccination. The V and J genes are TRBV19 and TRBJ1-6; 7 nucleotides match TRBD1. The chain's CDR3 is CASSLTGERNSPLHF. For the CDR3, the DNA is TGTGCCAGTAGTTTAACAGGGGAGCGGAATTCACCCCTCCACTTT.